The clone carrying this T cell receptor (beta chain) was recorded a few times. What it recognizes is unknown. The sample is drawn from a study of T-cell reconstitution after alpha-beta-depleted transplantation in children. Findings and caveats of the study: Hyperexpanded clones declined; after one year, newly produced T cells mostly supplied diversity. Several hundred expanded graft clones reportedly gave rise to the alpha-beta T cells present about two months after transplant. Recipient T cells and thymic progenitors that survived were the source of the high TCRbeta diversity seen at day 60 in some patients.

Germline loops: CDR1 SQVTM, CDR2 ANQGSEA. The CDR3 has 12 amino acids. V lost 6 bases and J 2 bases, leaving 10 bases between the germline ends. Using unique molecular identifiers, the investigators prepared the TCRbeta library. TCRdb independently ran MiXCR on the PCR reads; one entry per CDR3 protein. The sample holds about 310,000 distinct CDR3 sequences, around 25% seen once. The sequenced sample was PBMCs, mostly from graft donor cells, obtained 180 days after TCRalphabeta/CD19-depleted stem cell transplant. The receptor comes from a male patient younger than 18 who had a stem cell transplant for acute lymphoblastic leukemia, so the T cells may come from the graft donor. The J gene is TRBJ1-2, the V gene TRBV29-1; tentative D call: TRBD1 (6 bases). The CDR3 DNA is TGCAGCGTCCGACAGGAGAACTATGGCTACACCTTC. This gives the protein CSVRQENYGYTF.